This entry lists 31 T cell receptor beta chains sequenced from one sample in a study of CD8+CD57+ T cells in acquired aplastic anemia. Previously, flow cytometry had revealed CD8+CD57+ cell expansion in the patients chosen for sequencing. Genomic DNA was employed as the template in profiling TCR beta VDJ and CDR3. TCRdb reprocessed the reads via MiXCR and lists one record per CDR3 protein. Seen here are 150,000 to 200,000 distinct CDR3 sequences, roughly 50% observed once, and the top ten hold more than 1.5%. The material sequenced was sorted CD4+, CD8+, or CD8+CD57+ T cells (not recorded which) from PBMCs. Every receptor here comes from a human donor with aplastic anemia.

This clonotype was detected only a few times. The chain has TRBV7-7 and TRBJ2-1; unclear D gene. V was shortened by 5 bases and J by 6 bases, with 5 bases between the two germline ends. The CDR3 extends over 11 amino acids. CDR1 and CDR2 (germline): SSHAT, FNYEAQ (reference sequence). The CDR3 here is CASSHINEQFF. The CDR3 region has the DNA TGTGCCAGCAGCCATATCAATGAGCAGTTCTTC.

This clonotype appeared many times. The V and J genes are TRBV10-3 and TRBJ2-1; TRBD2 agrees at 10 bases. Germline V gives CDR1 ENHRY, CDR2 SYGVKD. Trimming at V came to 8 bases and at J to 7 bases, leaving 5 bases not matched to a gene. This CDR3 is 13 amino acids long. The CDR3 spells CAILAGEVNEQFF. The CDR3 nucleotides read TGTGCCATCCTAGCGGGAGAGGTGAATGAGCAGTTCTTC.

The chain recombines TRBV15 with TRBJ2-1; 8 bases align to TRBD2. Per the germline V gene, CDR1 is LNHNV and CDR2 is YYDKDF (reference sequence). With V trimmed by 0 bases and J by 1 base, 8 bases remained unmatched. This CDR3 region has 18 residues. CDR3 loop: CATSRDLVGLGSYNEQFF. For the CDR3, the DNA is TGTGCCACCAGCAGAGATCTTGTGGGACTAGGGTCCTACAATGAGCAGTTCTTC. The variable domain in full, completed from reference TRBV15 and TRBJ2-1, reads DAMVIQNPRYQVTQFGKPVTLSCSQTLNHNVMYWYQQKSSQAPKLLFHYYDKDFNNEADTPDNFQSRRPNTSFCFLDIRSPGLGDTAMYLCATSRDLVGLGSYNEQFFGPGTRLTVL.

This sequence joins TRBV5-1 and TRBJ2-6, with D tentatively TRBD1 or TRBD2 (5 bases each). Trimming left V 3 bases short and J 0 bases short, with 13 bases between. The germline V gene encodes CDR1 SGHRS and CDR2 YFSETQ. CDR3 size: 17 residues. CDR3 loop: CASSSGPTNSGANVLTF. CDR3 DNA: TGCGCCAGCAGCTCGGGACCGACCAACTCTGGGGCCAACGTCCTGACTTTC.

The chain combines TRBV29-1 with TRBJ1-4, with D tentatively TRBD1 (6 bases). This CDR3 contains 13 residues. Germline-derived CDR1 and CDR2 are SQVTM and ANQGSEA. Trimming left V 7 bases short and J 10 bases short, with 19 bases between. The CDR3 sequence is CSAEGRARGKLFF. CDR3 nucleotide sequence: TGCAGCGCCGAGGGCAGGGCCAGGGGAAAACTGTTTTTT.

This clonotype occurred a few times. The V and J genes are TRBV29-1 and TRBJ2-3, with D possibly matching TRBD2 (5 bases). Germline V lookup: CDR1 SQVTM, CDR2 ANQGSEA. The V end lost 2 bases, the J end lost 2 bases, and 11 bases lay between the germline ends. This CDR3 spans 14 amino acids. Written as DNA, the CDR3 is TGCAGCGTTGAAATAGGACTCGACACAGATACGCAGTATTTT. Translating gives CSVEIGLDTDTQYF.

The chain couples TRBV28 to TRBJ1-2; maybe TRBD1 (6 bases). Germline V gene data show CDR1 as MDHEN and CDR2 as SYDVKM. V lost 2 bases and J 4 bases, leaving 17 bases between the germline ends. The CDR3 consists of 16 residues. CDR3 sequence: CASSLPLSRGSYGYTF. The CDR3 DNA follows: TGTGCCAGCAGTTTACCCCTCAGCAGGGGATCCTATGGCTACACCTTC.

This clonotype has a count of ten or more. This sequence joins TRBV7-2 and TRBJ2-3, with D hard to call. Germline V gene sequence: CDR1 SGHTA, CDR2 FQGNSA. The CDR3 length is 14 residues. The V end lost 5 bases, the J end lost 4 bases, and 13 bases lay between the germline ends. CDR3 region: CASSTSSAADTQYF. The CDR3 DNA reads as TGTGCCAGCAGCACCAGTTCGGCCGCAGATACGCAGTATTTT.

This clonotype was counted many times. The V gene is TRBV10-3, the J gene TRBJ1-1, with TRBD1 matching over 10 bases. V was pared by 11 bases and J by 0 bases, with 18 bases of the junction left unmatched. The CDR3 has 18 amino acids. Germline lookup yields CDR1 ENHRY and CDR2 SYGVKD. CDR3 amino acids: CASGRRQGALVVNTEAFF. The CDR3 coding sequence is TGTGCCTCAGGGAGGAGACAGGGGGCTCTAGTGGTGAACACTGAAGCTTTCTTT.

The V and J genes are TRBV6-1 and TRBJ2-7, with 7 bases matching TRBD1. There are 13 residues in the CDR3. Germline trimming cut 10 bases from V and 0 bases from J; bases unmatched to any gene: 6. Germline V gene data show CDR1 as MNHNS and CDR2 as SASEGT. The CDR3 loop reads CATGDSLSYEQYF. CDR3 coding DNA: TGTGCCACAGGGGACAGTCTCTCCTACGAGCAGTACTTC.

This clonotype was seen a single time. The rearrangement uses TRBV9 and TRBJ2-3; 10 bases are a match to TRBD2. The CDR3 runs 15 residues. J lost 4 bases, V lost 7 bases, and 9 bases had no gene match. Germline V CDR1 and CDR2: SGDLS, YYNGEE. Written as DNA, the CDR3 is TGTGCCAGCGGCGCTAGCGGGAGTCTGTCAGATACGCAGTATTTT. Protein: CASGASGSLSDTQYF.

This clonotype was counted only a few times. The chain has TRBV24-1 and TRBJ2-1, with D perhaps matching TRBD2 (5 bases). The CDR3 covers 13 residues. Trimming took 5 bases from V and 9 from J, leaving 13 bases between them. The germline V gene has CDR1 KGHDR and CDR2 SFDVKD. This chain's CDR3 is CATSVASHTEQFF. CDR3 in DNA: TGTGCCACCAGTGTTGCTAGCCATACTGAGCAGTTCTTC.

In its sample, this clonotype was seen many times. This chain links TRBV7-8 with TRBJ2-2; 9 nucleotides agree with TRBD2. The length of the CDR3 is 15 residues. Germline V gene lookup returns CDR1 SGHVS and CDR2 FQNEAQ. The ends lost 5 bases at V and 5 bases at J; junction bases unmatched: 6. The CDR3 loop reads CASSPALAGTGELFF. DNA of the CDR3: TGTGCCAGCAGCCCCGCGCTAGCGGGAACCGGGGAGCTGTTTTTT.

This chain joins TRBV7-9 and TRBJ2-7, with D possibly being TRBD2 (5 bases). V dropped 4 bases and J dropped 6 bases, with 16 bases sitting between them. The CDR3 totals 14 residues. CDR1 and CDR2 from the germline V gene are SEHNR and FQNEAQ (reference sequence). CDR3 sequence (DNA): TGTGCCAGCAGCTCCCACGGGGATCGGCGCGAGCAGTACTTC. Residues: CASSSHGDRREQYF.

V and J are TRBV6-1 and TRBJ2-3; the D is unclear. Germline CDR1 is MNHNS and CDR2 is SASEGT. The CDR3 covers 14 residues. V gave up 7 bases and J gave up 2 bases, with 13 bases separating them. This CDR3 reads CASKMELNTDTQYF. The CDR3 DNA reads as TGTGCCAGCAAGATGGAACTTAACACAGATACGCAGTATTTT.

The genes are TRBV20-1 and TRBJ2-3; 12 nucleotides agree with TRBD2. Trimming cost V 6 bases and J 5 bases; bases outside gene matches: 21. The CDR3 extends over 19 amino acids. CDR1 and CDR2 (germline): DFQATT, SNEGSKA (reference sequence). The CDR3 sequence: CSARQGASGGALAGDTQYF. CDR3 DNA sequence: TGCAGTGCAAGACAGGGGGCTAGCGGGGGGGCCTTGGCTGGAGATACGCAGTATTTT.

This clonotype was detected many times. The CDR3 here is CASSSTSGRGNKQFF. CDR3 DNA: TGTGCCAGCAGTTCGACTAGCGGGAGGGGTAATAAGCAGTTCTTC. The chain is built from TRBV7-2 and TRBJ2-1, with 14 bases fitting TRBD2. The CDR3 contains 15 residues. CDR1 SGHTA and CDR2 FQGNSA come from the germline V gene. V was clipped by 6 bases and J by 11 bases; unmatched bases: 9.

The gene calls are TRBV12-3 or TRBV12-4 and TRBJ1-2, with D uncertain. V was clipped by 5 bases and J by 0 bases, with 16 bases between them. CDR3 length: 16 residues. DNA for the CDR3: TGTGCCAGCAGTCTCCACTCAGGTAGTGCTAACTATGGCTACACCTTC. Its translation is CASSLHSGSANYGYTF.

On this clonotype: One end of the junction is discordant with germline, which a read error may explain. This chain links TRBV24-1 with TRBJ1-1, with D uncertain. The germline V gene has CDR1 KGHDR and CDR2 SFDVKD. The CDR3 runs 17 residues. CDR3 protein: CASSLMTSGVGNTEAFF. The CDR3 region has the DNA TGTGCCAGCAGTTTAATGACTAGCGGGGTTGGGAACACTGAAGCTTTCTTT.

This clonotype was observed many times. The chain recombines TRBV29-1 with TRBJ1-2; unclear D gene. Germline V CDR1 and CDR2: SQVTM, ANQGSEA. The CDR3 is made up of 13 amino acids. V lost 2 bases and J lost 0, with 7 bases in between. CDR3 amino acids: CSVESRSNYGYTF. Written as DNA, the CDR3 is TGCAGCGTTGAATCTCGATCTAACTATGGCTACACCTTC.

V and J are TRBV19 and TRBJ2-2; D remains unclear. CDR3 size: 14 residues. From germline, CDR1 is LNHDA and CDR2 SQIVND (reference sequence). The V gene lost 4 bases and the J gene lost 1 base, with 7 bases spanning the gap. The CDR3 DNA sequence: TGTGCCAGTAGTAGTATGGGGAACACCGGGGAGCTGTTTTTT. It encodes CASSSMGNTGELFF.

This clonotype was picked up a small number of times. The rearrangement links TRBV9 to TRBJ2-7; perhaps TRBD2 as D (5 bases). The germline V and J ends were trimmed by 1 base and 0 bases, with 11 bases remaining between them. The CDR3 extends over 15 amino acids. In germline, CDR1 is SGDLS, CDR2 YYNGEE. This CDR3 reads CASSVSGRSSYEQYF. In nucleotides, the CDR3 is TGTGCCAGCAGCGTAAGCGGCCGCAGCTCCTACGAGCAGTACTTC.

The rearrangement links TRBV20-1 to TRBJ1-6; TRBD1 might be the D (6 bases). V was clipped by 5 bases and J by 8 bases, with 10 bases between them. This CDR3 spans 12 amino acids. Germline loops: CDR1 DFQATT, CDR2 SNEGSKA (reference sequence). This CDR3 reads CSAWTVDSPLHF. CDR3 bases: TGCAGTGCTTGGACAGTCGATTCACCCCTCCACTTT.

This clonotype showed up just a few times. The J gene is TRBJ2-7, the V gene TRBV10-3; 10 bases align to TRBD2. The trim removed 3 bases at V and 9 bases at J, leaving 11 bases unmatched. Germline values: CDR1 ENHRY, CDR2 SYGVKD. The length of the CDR3 is 15 residues. In DNA, the CDR3 is TGTGCCATCAGTGATTCTAGCGGGGGACCCCCGAGGCAGTACTTC. The encoded protein is CAISDSSGGPPRQYF.

This clonotype was recorded a few times. The rearrangement joins TRBV24-1 to TRBJ2-3; D is uncertain. Per germline, CDR1 KGHDR and CDR2 SFDVKD. CDR3 size: 15 residues. Trimming removed 9 bases from V and 5 bases from J, with 20 bases in between. The DNA for the CDR3 is TGTGCCACCGGATCGACCCTTCTCCCCCAAGATACGCAGTATTTT. Amino acids: CATGSTLLPQDTQYF.

The chain links TRBV7-9 to TRBJ2-7; D is uncertain. Germline V gene data show CDR1 as SEHNR and CDR2 as FQNEAQ (reference sequence). The CDR3 has 14 residues. V was cut by 3 bases and J by 7 bases, with 16 bases left in between. The CDR3 bases are TGTGCCAGCAGCTTCGCGCTCGATTCGAGGGAGCAGTACTTC. It is translated as CASSFALDSREQYF. The full variable domain, rest sourced from reference TRBV7-9 and TRBJ2-7, is DTGVSQNPRHKITKRGQNVTFRCDPISEHNRLYWYRQTLGQGPEFLTYFQNEAQLEKSRLLSDRFSAERPKGSFSTLEIQRTEQGDSAMYLCASSFALDSREQYFGPGTRLTVT.

There are many counts of this clonotype. CDR3 region: CASSTDNNEQFF. In DNA form, the CDR3 reads TGTGCCAGCAGCACGGACAACAATGAGCAGTTCTTC. This chain connects TRBV2 to TRBJ2-1; possible D gene TRBD1, 5 bases. Trimming shortened V by 6 bases and J by 5 bases, and 8 bases separated the two germline ends. The CDR3 consists of 12 residues. Germline V gene sequence: CDR1 SNHLY, CDR2 FYNNEI.

The chain uses TRBV20-1 and TRBJ1-5; a weak D match, TRBD1 (6 bases). Germline V lookup: CDR1 DFQATT, CDR2 SNEGSKA (reference sequence). This CDR3 contains 13 residues. V lost 4 bases and J lost 5, with 12 bases in between. The DNA for the CDR3 is TGCAGTGCTACCACAGGGTTATATCAGCCCCAGCATTTT. Amino acid sequence: CSATTGLYQPQHF.

The rearrangement links TRBV20-1 to TRBJ2-7; TRBD1 might be the D (5 bases). This CDR3 has 14 amino acids. The V gene's germline CDR1 is DFQATT and CDR2 SNEGSKA (reference sequence). V lost 6 bases and J 0 bases, leaving 15 bases between the germline ends. CDR3 amino acids: CSASSPDTSYEQYF. The CDR3 nucleotides are TGCAGTGCCAGCAGCCCGGACACCTCCTACGAGCAGTACTTC.

This clonotype showed up many times. The chain combines TRBV7-2 with TRBJ2-5; tentative D call: TRBD2 (6 bases). V shed 2 bases and J shed 5 bases, with 18 bases lying between them. Germline V gene data show CDR1 as SGHTA and CDR2 as FQGNSA. This CDR3 region has 16 residues. CDR3 amino acids: CASSLSGRNAGETQYF. The CDR3 DNA reads as TGTGCCAGCAGCTTATCAGGGAGGAACGCGGGGGAGACCCAGTACTTC.

As for this clonotype: A much larger clone sits a single nucleotide away, making a read error possible. This chain uses TRBV19 with TRBJ2-6; 12 bases map to TRBD2. CDR3 length: 18 amino acids. J was trimmed by 12 bases and V by 1 base; bases with no gene match: 13. CDR1 is LNHDA and CDR2 is SQIVND in the germline V gene (reference sequence). The CDR3 bases are TGTGCCAGTAGTATAGGGGCTAGCGGGAGGGCCGCCCTCGGCGTCCTGACTTTC. Protein product: CASSIGASGRAALGVLTF.